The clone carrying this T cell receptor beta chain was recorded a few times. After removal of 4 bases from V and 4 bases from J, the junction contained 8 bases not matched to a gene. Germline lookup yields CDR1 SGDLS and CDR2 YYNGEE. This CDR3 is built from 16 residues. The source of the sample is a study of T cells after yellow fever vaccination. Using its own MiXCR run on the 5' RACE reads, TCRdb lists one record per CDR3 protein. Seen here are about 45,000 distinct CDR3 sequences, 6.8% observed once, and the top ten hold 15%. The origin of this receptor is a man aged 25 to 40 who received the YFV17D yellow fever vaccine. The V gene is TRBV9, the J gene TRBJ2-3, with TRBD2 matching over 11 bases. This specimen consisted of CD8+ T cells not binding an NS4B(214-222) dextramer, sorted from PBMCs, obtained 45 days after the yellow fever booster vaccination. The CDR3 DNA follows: TGTGCCAGCAGCTCCCTCCTAGCGGGAGGCCCAGATACGCAGTATTTT. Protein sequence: CASSSLLAGGPDTQYF.